This T cell receptor beta chain emerged from a study of blood T cell repertoires in COVID-19. Looking at the study overall: Samples taken during acute and convalescent COVID-19 were collected in the United States, Italy and Spain. In each case, the material was cDNA or gDNA derived from T cells, B-cell-depleted T cells, or PBMCs.

Authors' processing steps: The authors estimated nucleated cell counts from reference gene primer amplification. The method was immunoSEQ multiplex PCR; TCRdb's version includes in-frame clones alone and lacks a portion of them. From that table come the V and J calls and clone size; the DNA was used to work out D and trimming. The sample has approximately 89,000 clones; about four fifths are singletons. V was trimmed by 10 bases and J by 0 bases, leaving 19 bases between them. Germline CDR1 and CDR2: SEHNR and FQNEAQ (reference sequence). The CDR3 extends over 16 amino acids. The chain recombines TRBV7-9 with TRBJ2-4, with D unclear. The clonotype comes from a human donor in a cohort sampled during active COVID-19. The sample taken for sequencing was peripheral blood. The CDR3 DNA sequence: TGTGCCACCAATCCGAGGCAGACCTTAGCCAAAAACATTCAGTACTTC. This gives the protein CATNPRQTLAKNIQYF.